This is a list of T cell receptor beta chains from one sample in a study of graft-versus-host responses after intestinal transplantation. Produced via immunoSEQ multiplex PCR; TCRdb's table is partial and in-frame only. The data contain approximately 86,000 clones, roughly 92% of them singletons. Their antigens remain unidentified. Sequencing was performed on unstimulated CD8+ T cells sorted from spleen or lymph node cells, taken before transplant. These receptors were collected from a human donor who was the organ donor for an intestinal transplant. The CDR3 runs from the conserved cysteine through the conserved F or W. A D gene is named only where the DNA matches it firmly. The listing skips clone size in some rows; elsewhere it reads once, few, many or a size class.

D	V	size	J	CDR3	DNA
-	TRBV6-4	-	TRBJ2-3	CASSDSSGSPYF	TGTGCCAGCAGTGACTCATCGGGGTCGCCGTATTTT
-	TRBV9	-	TRBJ2-5	CASSVEGGDQETQYF	TGTGCCAGCAGCGTAGAGGGGGGGGACCAAGAGACCCAGTACTTC
TRBD2	TRBV7-8	-	TRBJ2-2	CASSLAAGVSSGELFF	TGTGCCAGCAGCTTAGCTGCGGGGGTATCGTCCGGGGAGCTGTTTTTT
-	TRBV4-2	once	TRBJ2-1	CASSQGTPRSGNEQFF	TGTGCCAGCAGCCAAGGGACGCCAAGATCAGGGAATGAGCAGTTCTTC
TRBD2	TRBV7-2	-	TRBJ2-7	CASSFTGGSYEQYF	TGTGCCAGCAGCTTTACGGGGGGCTCCTACGAGCAGTACTTC
-	TRBV5-6	-	TRBJ1-6	CASSLEFRRGGSPLHF	TGTGCCAGCAGCTTGGAATTTCGGAGAGGAGGTTCACCCCTCCACTTT
-	TRBV19	-	TRBJ1-4	CASSIGQGIVEKLFF	TGTGCCAGTAGTATCGGGCAGGGGATAGTAGAAAAACTGTTTTTT
-	TRBV6-4	few	TRBJ2-2	CASSPLGGPGGELFF	TGTGCCAGCAGCCCCCTCGGAGGGCCGGGCGGGGAGCTGTTTTTT
TRBD1	TRBV28	-	TRBJ2-2	CASSLWGTGTGRFGTGELFF	TGTGCCAGCAGTTTATGGGGGACCGGGACAGGGAGGTTCGGCACCGGGGAGCTGTTTTTT
-	TRBV13	-	TRBJ2-1	CASSFEQESLFF	TGTGCCAGCAGCTTTGAACAGGAATCGTTGTTCTTC
-	TRBV9	-	TRBJ1-6	CASSVESSYNSPLHF	TGTGCCAGCAGCGTAGAGAGCTCCTATAATTCACCCCTCCACTTT
TRBD2	TRBV4-2	-	TRBJ2-1	CASSQRTSGGPYNEQFF	TGTGCCAGCAGCCAAAGGACTAGCGGGGGCCCCTACAATGAGCAGTTCTTC
TRBD2	TRBV9	once	TRBJ2-3	CASSTPGLAGDTQYF	TGTGCCAGCAGCACGCCGGGACTAGCGGGGGATACGCAGTATTTT
TRBD2	TRBV18	once	TRBJ2-2	CASSPRTSRRTGELFF	TGTGCCAGCTCACCACGGACTAGCAGAAGAACCGGGGAGCTGTTTTTT
TRBD1	TRBV19	-	TRBJ1-2	CASSRRVGQVANYGYTF	TGTGCCAGTAGCAGGAGGGTGGGACAGGTTGCCAACTATGGCTACACCTTC
-	TRBV4-2	-	TRBJ1-1	CASSQAGLEAFF	TGTGCCAGCAGCCAAGCAGGCCTTGAAGCTTTCTTT
-	TRBV27	once	TRBJ2-1	CASRRAGVYNEQFF	TGTGCCAGCAGAAGGGCCGGGGTTTACAATGAGCAGTTCTTC
-	TRBV19	-	TRBJ2-5	CASSPGGRGTQYF	TGTGCCAGTAGTCCAGGGGGGCGGGGGACCCAGTACTTC
TRBD2	TRBV5-6	-	TRBJ2-7	CASSLVLAGSYEQYF	TGTGCCAGCAGCTTGGTACTAGCGGGGAGCTACGAGCAGTACTTC
-	TRBV10-1	-	TRBJ2-7	CASSEPTRDTNSYEQYF	TGCGCCAGCAGTGAGCCTACCCGGGACACGAACTCCTACGAGCAGTACTTC
-	TRBV30	-	TRBJ1-1	CAYRDTWNTEAFF	TGTGCCTACCGGGACACTTGGAACACTGAAGCTTTCTTT
-	TRBV4-1	-	TRBJ1-1	CASSQGAGTNTEAFF	TGCGCCAGCAGCCAAGGGGCGGGAACGAACACTGAAGCTTTCTTT
-	TRBV5-1	-	TRBJ2-5	CASSLASRVWYQETQYF	TGCGCCAGCAGCTTGGCCAGCAGGGTTTGGTACCAAGAGACCCAGTACTTC
-	TRBV7-9	-	TRBJ2-7	CASSLTGEQYF	TGTGCCAGCAGCCTTACGGGCGAGCAGTACTTC
-	TRBV4-1	-	TRBJ2-1	CASSRLRDEQFF	TGCGCCAGCAGCCGCCTCCGGGATGAGCAGTTCTTC
-	TRBV25-1	-	TRBJ2-7	CASTDKSRYEQYF	TGTGCCAGCACCGACAAGTCCCGCTACGAGCAGTACTTC
TRBD1	TRBV28	few	TRBJ1-4	CASGSYRGHEKLFF	TGTGCCAGCGGATCTTACAGGGGGCATGAAAAACTGTTTTTT
-	TRBV9	-	TRBJ1-3	CASSVHLGKGNTIYF	TGTGCCAGCAGCGTCCATCTTGGTAAGGGGAACACCATATATTTT
TRBD2	TRBV19	-	TRBJ2-2	CASSISSGGFGELFF	TGTGCCAGTAGTATATCTAGCGGGGGGTTCGGGGAGCTGTTTTTT
TRBD1	TRBV28	few	TRBJ1-4	CASSRTGFGEKLFF	TGTGCCAGCAGCAGGACAGGGTTCGGTGAAAAACTGTTTTTT
TRBD1	TRBV7-3	-	TRBJ1-6	CASSSTGDSAEPLHF	TGTGCCAGCAGCTCGACAGGGGACTCTGCCGAACCCCTCCACTTT
-	TRBV19	-	TRBJ1-5	CASSSGASIPVQPQHF	TGTGCCAGTAGTTCTGGAGCCTCGATACCGGTTCAGCCCCAGCATTTT
TRBD1	TRBV4-1	-	TRBJ2-7	CASSQDSRTGGYEQYF	TGCGCCAGCAGCCAAGATAGCAGGACAGGGGGCTACGAGCAGTACTTC
TRBD2	TRBV15	-	TRBJ2-5	CATSTSGGAGETQYF	TGTGCCACCAGCACTAGCGGGGGGGCTGGGGAGACCCAGTACTTC
TRBD1	TRBV4-3	-	TRBJ1-1	CASSQGTGGEAFF	TGCGCCAGCAGCCAGGGGACAGGGGGTGAAGCTTTCTTT
TRBD1	TRBV7-6	once	TRBJ2-7	CASSSSGGSYEQYF	TGTGCCAGCAGCTCTTCAGGGGGCTCCTACGAGCAGTACTTC
TRBD1	TRBV9	-	TRBJ1-1	CASSPRDRGWEAFF	TGTGCCAGCAGCCCTCGTGACAGGGGGTGGGAGGCTTTCTTT
-	TRBV4-1	-	TRBJ1-1	CASSQDRGLGTEAFF	TGCGCCAGCAGCCAAGATCGAGGGTTGGGCACTGAAGCTTTCTTT
TRBD1	TRBV29-1	-	TRBJ2-7	CSVRDREGYEQYF	TGCAGCGTCCGGGACAGGGAAGGCTACGAGCAGTACTTC
-	TRBV7-6	-	TRBJ1-6	CASSLLERNSPLHF	TGTGCCAGCAGCTTATTGGAGCGGAACTCACCCCTCCACTTT
TRBD1	TRBV27	-	TRBJ2-1	CASSPPGTGPYNEQFF	TGTGCCAGCAGTCCTCCGGGGACAGGTCCCTACAATGAGCAGTTCTTC
-	TRBV6-6	-	TRBJ2-7	CASSYRQGNDEQYF	TGTGCCAGCAGTTACCGGCAGGGGAACGACGAGCAGTACTTC
-	TRBV4-1	-	TRBJ1-1	CASSQGNTKAFF	TGCGCCAGCAGCCAAGGGAACACTAAAGCTTTCTTT
-	TRBV27	-	TRBJ2-1	CASSLSPQWPPGIFDEQFF	TGTGCCAGCAGTTTGTCCCCCCAGTGGCCCCCGGGGATATTCGATGAGCAGTTCTTC
-	TRBV4-1	-	TRBJ1-1	CASSPQGPTGMNTEAFF	TGCGCCAGCAGCCCCCAGGGCCCTACAGGGATGAACACTGAAGCTTTCTTT
TRBD2	TRBV4-1	-	TRBJ2-1	CASSQDWGLGLFF	TGCGCCAGCAGCCAAGATTGGGGACTAGGGCTGTTCTTC
TRBD1	TRBV27	-	TRBJ2-7	CASSPWTGKTHEQYF	TGTGCCAGCAGTCCATGGACAGGCAAGACGCACGAGCAGTACTTC
-	TRBV5-5	-	TRBJ1-5	CASSSGVGNQPQHF	TGTGCCAGCAGCTCAGGGGTTGGCAATCAGCCCCAGCATTTT
-	TRBV10-3	-	TRBJ1-1	CAISESWGGAAFF	TGTGCCATCAGTGAGTCGTGGGGGGGGGCAGCTTTCTTT